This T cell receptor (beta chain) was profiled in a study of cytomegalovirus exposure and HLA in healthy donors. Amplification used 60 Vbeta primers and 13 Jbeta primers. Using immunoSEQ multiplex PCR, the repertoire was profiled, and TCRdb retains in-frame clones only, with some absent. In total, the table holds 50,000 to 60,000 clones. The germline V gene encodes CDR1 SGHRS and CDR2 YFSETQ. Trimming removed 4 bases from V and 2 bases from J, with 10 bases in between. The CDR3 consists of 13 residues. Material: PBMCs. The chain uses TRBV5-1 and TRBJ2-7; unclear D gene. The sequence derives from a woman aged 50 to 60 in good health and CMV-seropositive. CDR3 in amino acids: CASSLTTTYEQYF. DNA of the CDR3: TGCGCCAGCAGCCTCACAACGACCTACGAGCAGTACTTC.